In this sample, the clone carrying this TCR beta chain turned up many times. Its antigen is not identified. Germline CDR1 DFQATT, CDR2 SNEGSKA (reference sequence). This CDR3 spans 11 amino acids. V was cut by 1 base and J by 16 bases, with 14 bases left in between. This entry is derived from a study of HIV-infected patients and healthy controls. The study's findings and limits: Compared with untreated HIV+ repertoires, healthy controls showed roughly threefold more distinct CDR3s and higher Shannon diversity. Compared with healthy controls, HIV-infected patients showed less CDR3 sharing between individuals.

The repertoire came from unfractionated whole blood and reflected all unsorted peripheral T cells. cDNA was made from approximately 0.55 ug RNA using alpha and beta constant primers. Alpha and beta chain libraries were made separately by chain-specific third strand synthesis with multiplexing indices. The library had 12-nucleotide molecular identifiers formed by two random hexamers joined together. TCRdb analysed the 5' RACE reads with MiXCR anew, one entry per CDR3 protein. Seen here are 9,500 to 15,000 distinct CDR3 sequences, around 9% observed once, and the top ten hold 23%. Material: blood, obtained before antiretroviral therapy. The TCR was taken from an adult with HIV infection. The donor label of this sample is uncertain. The gene calls are TRBV20-1 and TRBJ2-4, with D possibly TRBD1 on 6 matching bases. The CDR3 reads CSARGGHHLYF. The CDR3 nucleotides are TGCAGTGCTAGAGGGGGACACCACCTTTACTTC.